The 10 T cell receptor beta chains reported below all come from one sample, sequenced in a study of T-cell reconstitution after alpha-beta-depleted transplantation in children. During its preparation, the TCRbeta library received unique molecular identifiers. TCRdb recomputed calls from the PCR reads with MiXCR, one row per CDR3 protein. The sample contains hundreds of thousands of distinct CDR3 sequences, approximately 12% of which appear only once. The sample here was PBMCs, mostly from graft donor cells, taken 360 days after TCRalphabeta/CD19-depleted stem cell transplant. These receptor sequences come from a male patient aged 10-17 years who had a stem cell transplant for acute myeloid leukemia, so the T cells may come from the graft donor.

This clonotype was observed a handful of times. For the CDR3, the DNA is TGCAGTGCACGAAAGACAGGCACAGATACGCAGTATTTT. It translates to CSARKTGTDTQYF. The genes are TRBV20-1 and TRBJ2-3, with D possibly being TRBD1 (5 bases). There are 13 residues in the CDR3. The V end was cut by 6 bases, the J end by 1 base, with 11 bases between. Germline CDR1 reads DFQATT; CDR2 reads SNEGSKA (reference sequence).

CDR3 sequence (DNA): TGTGCCAGCAGTTTATCCAGACAGTACTCCTACGAGCAGTACTTC. Translation gives CASSLSRQYSYEQYF. The chain recombines TRBV27 with TRBJ2-7, with D perhaps TRBD1 (5 bases). The CDR3 covers 15 residues. V was trimmed by 0 bases and J by 0 bases, leaving 9 bases between them. Germline V gives CDR1 MNHEY, CDR2 SMNVEV (reference sequence).

This clonotype was detected only a few times. The V and J genes are TRBV29-1 and TRBJ1-3; D is uncertain. Trimming took off 3 bases at V and 8 bases at J, with 14 bases between the two ends. The CDR3 length is 13 residues. The germline V gene has CDR1 SQVTM and CDR2 ANQGSEA. CDR3 DNA: TGCAGCGTTGAGATCAATCCAGGACACACCATATATTTT. It yields the protein CSVEINPGHTIYF.

This clonotype was detected only a few times. The rearrangement joins TRBV11-2 to TRBJ2-1; the match to TRBD2 covers 7 bases. Germline CDR1 and CDR2: SGHAT and FQNNGV. V dropped 4 bases and J dropped 9; count of bases not matched to a gene: 30. CDR3 length equals 21 residues. The CDR3 coding sequence is TGTGCCAGCAGCTCAAATCTCCTCCAGCGGGGAGGAGGTTTTTGGCGGGTTGAGCAGTTCTTC. Its protein product is CASSSNLLQRGGGFWRVEQFF.

This clonotype showed up just a few times. This sequence joins TRBV19 and TRBJ2-1; D may be TRBD2 (6 bases). Germline V gives CDR1 LNHDA, CDR2 SQIVND (reference sequence). Trimming shortened V by 8 bases and J by 1 base, and 15 bases separated the two germline ends. The CDR3 has 15 residues. CDR3 sequence: CASGLVGSSYNEQFF. The CDR3 nucleotides are TGTGCCAGTGGCCTAGTCGGGAGTTCCTACAATGAGCAGTTCTTC.

The sample holds a few counts of this clonotype. The chain employs TRBV3-1 and TRBJ2-5; D call uncertain. Germline V CDR1 and CDR2: LGHDT, YNNKEL (reference sequence). V was trimmed by 9 bases and J by 9 bases, leaving 8 bases between them. This CDR3 spans 9 amino acids. Here the CDR3 reads CASTTSQYF. The CDR3 DNA reads TGTGCCAGTACCACGTCCCAGTACTTC.

V gene TRBV16 combines with J gene TRBJ2-5; possibly TRBD1 or TRBD2 for D (8 bases each). V was clipped by 5 bases and J by 2 bases, with 30 bases between them. Germline CDR1 reads KGHSY; CDR2 reads FQNENV. This CDR3 is built from 20 residues. DNA for the CDR3: TGTGCCAGCAGCTCCAGGACAGGGATCTCTAGCGGGTTCCATCAAGAGACCCAGTACTTC. Amino acids: CASSSRTGISSGFHQETQYF.

DNA for the CDR3: TGTGCCACCAGCAGTCCAGACAGGTACACTGAAGCTTTCTTT. Its translation: CATSSPDRYTEAFF. The chain uses TRBV15 and TRBJ1-1; TRBD1 is a possible D gene (6 bases). The CDR3 extends over 14 amino acids. V was pared by 3 bases and J by 3 bases, with 11 bases between. Germline V lookup: CDR1 LNHNV, CDR2 YYDKDF (reference sequence).

This clonotype was detected a few times. V usage is TRBV9 and J usage is TRBJ2-5; 9 nucleotides line up with TRBD1. The V segment lost 2 bases and the J segment 3 bases; nucleotides outside the gene matches: 2. The CDR3 has 14 amino acids. Looked up from germline, CDR1 is SGDLS and CDR2 is YYNGEE. The CDR3 sequence: CASSVRTGEETQYF. The CDR3 region has the DNA TGTGCCAGCAGCGTTCGGACAGGGGAAGAGACCCAGTACTTC.

This clonotype was seen more than once but under ten times. The genes are TRBV28 and TRBJ2-7, with 11 nucleotides matching TRBD2. The CDR3 length is 14 residues. Germline V CDR1 and CDR2: MDHEN, SYDVKM. V dropped 6 bases and J dropped 3; count of bases not matched to a gene: 4. The CDR3 DNA sequence: TGTGCCAGCAGGGGGACTAGCGGCGACTACGAGCAGTACTTC. Amino acid sequence: CASRGTSGDYEQYF.